These 12 T cell receptor beta chains were sequenced from one sample in a study of cytomegalovirus exposure and HLA in healthy donors. In the PCR, 60 Vbeta and 13 Jbeta primers were used. Sequencing used immunoSEQ multiplex PCR; TCRdb keeps in-frame clones, though not all of them. The repertoire holds under 200,000 clones, with about 76% as singletons. Sequences were obtained from PBMCs. These receptors were obtained from a woman aged 35 to 49 in good health and CMV-seropositive.

V and J are TRBV6-5 and TRBJ1-3; no definite D call. The germline V gene encodes CDR1 MNHEY and CDR2 SVGAGI. The CDR3 covers 15 residues. Trimming shortened V by 2 bases and J by 3 bases, and 11 bases separated the two germline ends. DNA for the CDR3: TGTGCCAGCAGTTACGACGCAGGCTTTGGAAACACCATATATTTT. It is translated as CASSYDAGFGNTIYF.

This clone has only a few counts. J is TRBJ1-6 and V is TRBV5-6, with D possibly matching TRBD1 (5 bases). Germline CDR1 SGHDT, CDR2 YYEEEE. This CDR3 comprises 17 residues. The V end was cut by 4 bases, the J end by 6 bases, with 20 bases between. The CDR3 region is CASSSLRGRRSNSPLHF. Written as DNA, the CDR3 is TGTGCCAGCAGCAGCTTACGGGGGAGGCGGAGTAATTCACCCCTCCACTTT.

The gene calls are TRBV28 and TRBJ1-2; TRBD1 is a possible D gene (6 bases). The ends were cut back, 6 bases at V and 13 bases at J, with 18 bases in the middle. CDR3 length equals 12 residues. Germline V CDR1 and CDR2: MDHEN, SYDVKM. The CDR3 loop reads CASSESAGTITF. Written as DNA, the CDR3 is TGTGCCAGCAGCGAATCTGCCGGGACAATCACCTTC.

The V and J genes are TRBV5-1 and TRBJ2-5, with a tentative D call TRBD2 (5 bases). The tail of the sequence fits TRBJ2-7 better, so the J call may be wrong. The CDR3 sequence is 15 residues long. CDR1 is SGHRS, CDR2 YFSETQ, per germline. The CDR3 here is CASSLVGLAGSEQYF. The CDR3 DNA reads as TGCGCCAGCAGCTTGGTCGGGCTAGCAGGAAGCGAGCAGTACTTC.

This clone was found a few times. CDR3 DNA sequence: TGTGCCAGCAGCTCTACGAGGGATCCCTCCAATCAGCCCCAGCATTTT. It encodes CASSSTRDPSNQPQHF. J is TRBJ1-5 and V is TRBV7-9; no clear D. CDR1 and CDR2 (germline): SEHNR, FQNEAQ (reference sequence). The length of the CDR3 is 16 residues. The V and J ends lost 4 bases and 3 bases respectively, with 16 bases between them.

The chain couples TRBV5-4 to TRBJ2-1; 10 positions agree with TRBD2. The CDR3 consists of 19 residues. V dropped 9 bases and J dropped 7; count of bases not matched to a gene: 25. The V gene's germline CDR1 is SGHNT and CDR2 YYREEE (reference sequence). The CDR3 sequence: CANPTPGLAAPRRGNEQFF. Here the CDR3 DNA reads TGTGCCAACCCTACCCCCGGACTAGCGGCCCCACGGAGGGGGAATGAGCAGTTCTTC.

The chain has TRBV30 and TRBJ1-3; unclear D gene. The CDR3 runs to 14 residues. Germline loops: CDR1 GTSNPN, CDR2 SVGIG (reference sequence). V gave up 2 bases and J gave up 0 bases, with 8 bases separating them. The CDR3 sequence: CAWSNGISGNTIYF. The DNA for the CDR3 is TGTGCCTGGAGTAACGGTATCTCTGGAAACACCATATATTTT.

The chain joins TRBV7-8 to TRBJ2-6, with a tentative D call TRBD2 (7 bases). Germline V gene data show CDR1 as SGHVS and CDR2 as FQNEAQ. Deletions cut 6 bases from V and 4 bases from J, with 16 bases between. The CDR3 contains 16 residues. The DNA for the CDR3 is TGTGCCAGCAGTTTGGGAGGGGGAACGGGGGCCAACGTCCTGACTTTC. Translated: CASSLGGGTGANVLTF.

Regarding this clone: One end of the junction varies from germline; a read error may be responsible. The chain is built from TRBV27 and TRBJ2-3; D is unresolved. The CDR3 runs to 12 residues. Germline CDR1 reads MNHEY; CDR2 reads SMNVEV (reference sequence). The CDR3 loop reads CASSLSPDTQYF. CDR3 DNA sequence: TGTGCCAGCAGTCTATCCCCGGATACGCAGTATTTT.

The chain employs TRBV7-9 and TRBJ1-5; D ambiguous. The CDR3 consists of 15 residues. The germline V gene encodes CDR1 SEHNR and CDR2 FQNEAQ (reference sequence). V lost 3 bases and J 2 bases, leaving 11 bases between the germline ends. CDR3 region: CASSFGPGRNQPQHF. The CDR3 coding sequence is TGTGCCAGCAGCTTCGGTCCAGGCCGCAATCAGCCCCAGCATTTT.

The CDR3 nucleotides read TGTGCCAGTAGTATAGGACAGGGGGGCTCCTACGAGCAGTACTTC. Its translation: CASSIGQGGSYEQYF. The J gene is TRBJ2-7, the V gene TRBV19; 9 positions match TRBD1. This CDR3 is 15 amino acids long. With 1 base clipped from V and 0 bases from J, the junction kept 1 base outside the gene matches. Germline-derived CDR1 and CDR2 are LNHDA and SQIVND (reference sequence). The full variable domain, in which reference TRBV19 and TRBJ2-7 provide the parts outside the CDR3, is DGGITQSPKYLFRKEGQNVTLSCEQNLNHDAMYWYRQDPGQGLRLIYYSQIVNDFQKGDIAEGYSVSREKKESFPLTVTSAQKNPTAFYLCASSIGQGGSYEQYFGPGTRLTVT.

A word on this clone: At one boundary the junction diverges from the germline segment, which might be a read error. This sequence joins TRBV29-1 and TRBJ2-7; 8 bases line up with TRBD1. This CDR3 is 12 amino acids long. Germline lookup yields CDR1 SQVTM and CDR2 ANQGSEA. CDR3 sequence (DNA): TGCAGCGTTGTCCAGGGGGCGGGCGAGCAGCACTTC. The encoded protein is CSVVQGAGEQHF.